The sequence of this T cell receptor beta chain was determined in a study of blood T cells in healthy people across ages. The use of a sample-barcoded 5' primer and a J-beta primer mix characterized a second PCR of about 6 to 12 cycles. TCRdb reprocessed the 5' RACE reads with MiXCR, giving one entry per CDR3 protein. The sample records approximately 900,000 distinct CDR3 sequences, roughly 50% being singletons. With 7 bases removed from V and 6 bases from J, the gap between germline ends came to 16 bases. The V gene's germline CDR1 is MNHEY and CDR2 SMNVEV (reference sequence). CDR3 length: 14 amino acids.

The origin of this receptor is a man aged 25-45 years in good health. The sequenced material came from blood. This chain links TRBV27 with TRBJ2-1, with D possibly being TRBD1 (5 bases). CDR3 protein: CASNRQKQANEQFF. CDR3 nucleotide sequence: TGTGCCAGCAACCGACAGAAACAAGCCAATGAGCAGTTCTTC.